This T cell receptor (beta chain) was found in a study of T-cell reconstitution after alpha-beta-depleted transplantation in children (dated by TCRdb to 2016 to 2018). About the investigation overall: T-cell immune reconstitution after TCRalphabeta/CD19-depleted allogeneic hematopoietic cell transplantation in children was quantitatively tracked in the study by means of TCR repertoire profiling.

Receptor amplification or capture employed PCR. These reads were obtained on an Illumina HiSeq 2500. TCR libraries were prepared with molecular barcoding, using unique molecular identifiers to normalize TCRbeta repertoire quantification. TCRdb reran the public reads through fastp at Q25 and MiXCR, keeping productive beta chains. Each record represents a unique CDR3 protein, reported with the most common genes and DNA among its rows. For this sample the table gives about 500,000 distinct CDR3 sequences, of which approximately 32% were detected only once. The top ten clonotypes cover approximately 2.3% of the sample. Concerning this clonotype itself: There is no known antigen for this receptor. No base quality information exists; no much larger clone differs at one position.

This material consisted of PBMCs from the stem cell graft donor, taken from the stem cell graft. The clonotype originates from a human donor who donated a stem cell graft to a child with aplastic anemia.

The CDR3 sequence is CASSQGYGSISYNEQFF. The DNA sequence is TGCGCCAGCAGCCAAGGCTACGGGAGTATCTCCTACAATGAGCAGTTCTTC. The chain couples TRBV4-3 to TRBJ2-1, and possibly TRBD2, on 6 matching bases. Via the germline V gene, CDR1 is LGHNA and CDR2 YSLEER. The CDR3 sequence holds 17 residues, the cysteine and phenylalanine included. Only the CDR3 part of the read is kept: 51 bases, read in frame from the first base. The trim is 1 base for V and 0 bases for J, with a gap of 13 bases between the germline ends.